The clone carrying this T cell receptor (beta chain) occurred once. Its antigen is still unknown. The sample comes from a study of T cell responses to AZD1222 COVID-19 vaccine. Study observations and caveats: The span of vaccine-associated CD4 TCRs extended across spike, with dominance at 160-218 and 743-854. Only five to seven individuals given AZD1222 were seropositive at baseline. Nearly half of unique spike-specific TCRs reportedly avoided B.1.351 and B.1.1.7 mutated regions.

V shed 3 bases and J 5 bases; nucleotides not matched to a gene: 22. CDR1 MDHEN and CDR2 SYDVKM come from the germline V gene. The CDR3 sequence is 20 residues long. TCRdb keeps only in-frame clones here, not all; method: immunoSEQ multiplex PCR. Of about 100,000 clones detected, just under 90% appear once; the ten largest clones hold over 3%. The source is an adult in good health. The sample consisted of peripheral blood, taken on day 0 of AZD1222 vaccination. This chain connects TRBV28 to TRBJ2-3; 8 nucleotides align to TRBD2. CDR3 loop: CASSFLFPGLARGVRDTQYF. The CDR3 DNA reads as TGTGCCAGCAGTTTCCTATTCCCCGGACTAGCCCGAGGGGTGCGAGATACGCAGTATTTT.